The following is a T cell receptor beta chain sequence with its context. The V gene's germline CDR1 is LGHNA and CDR2 YNFKEQ. V was clipped by 4 bases and J by 0 bases, with 14 bases between them. The CDR3 is 16 amino acids. The entry originates in a study of control samples from healthy donors and cancer patients. The table came from immunoSEQ multiplex PCR; TCRdb's copy has only in-frame clones and leaves some out. Of roughly 150,000 clones detected, roughly 89% appear once; the ten largest clones hold 4.9%. The chain links TRBV4-2 to TRBJ2-3; the D gene is possibly TRBD1 (6 bases). Sequencing was done on a sample of blood. The clonotype originates from a man aged 30 to 45 in good health. CDR3 in DNA: TGTGCCAGCAGCCCCAGGGGTGACACCAGCACAGATACGCAGTATTTT. It specifies CASSPRGDTSTDTQYF.